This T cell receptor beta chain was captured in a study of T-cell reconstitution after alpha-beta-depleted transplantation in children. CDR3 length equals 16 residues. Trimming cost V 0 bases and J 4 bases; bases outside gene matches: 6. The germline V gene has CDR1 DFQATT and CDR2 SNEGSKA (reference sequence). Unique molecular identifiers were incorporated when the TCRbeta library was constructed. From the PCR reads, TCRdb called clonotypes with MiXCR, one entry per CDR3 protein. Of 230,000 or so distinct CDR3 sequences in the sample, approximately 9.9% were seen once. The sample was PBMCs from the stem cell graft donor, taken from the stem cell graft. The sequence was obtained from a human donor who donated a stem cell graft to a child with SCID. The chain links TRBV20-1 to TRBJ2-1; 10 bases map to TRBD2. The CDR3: CSARDQLAGSYNEQFF. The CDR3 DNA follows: TGCAGTGCTAGAGACCAACTAGCGGGGAGTTACAATGAGCAGTTCTTC.